This record looks at one TCR beta chain sequence and its context. Other DNA sequences in this sample translate to the same CDR3. The sample originates from a study of blood T cell repertoires in COVID-19. Clones were read by immunoSEQ multiplex PCR, and TCRdb kept only the in-frame ones, dropping some. The sample yields 200,000 or so clones, over 75% seen once. V gave up 1 base and J gave up 5 bases, with 6 bases separating them. This CDR3 has 13 amino acids. In germline, CDR1 is SEHNR, CDR2 FQNEAQ (reference sequence). The receptor was derived from a human donor with active or convalescent COVID-19. The donor label of this sample is uncertain. This chain connects TRBV7-9 to TRBJ1-5; the D is unclear. The sample taken for sequencing was peripheral blood. The DNA for the CDR3 is TGTGCCAGCAGCTTAGGCGGGGATCAGCCCCAGCATTTT. Protein product: CASSLGGDQPQHF. Looking up the rest from reference TRBV7-9 and TRBJ1-5 gives the full variable domain: DTGVSQNPRHKITKRGQNVTFRCDPISEHNRLYWYRQTLGQGPEFLTYFQNEAQLEKSRLLSDRFSAERPKGSFSTLEIQRTEQGDSAMYLCASSLGGDQPQHFGDGTRLSIL.